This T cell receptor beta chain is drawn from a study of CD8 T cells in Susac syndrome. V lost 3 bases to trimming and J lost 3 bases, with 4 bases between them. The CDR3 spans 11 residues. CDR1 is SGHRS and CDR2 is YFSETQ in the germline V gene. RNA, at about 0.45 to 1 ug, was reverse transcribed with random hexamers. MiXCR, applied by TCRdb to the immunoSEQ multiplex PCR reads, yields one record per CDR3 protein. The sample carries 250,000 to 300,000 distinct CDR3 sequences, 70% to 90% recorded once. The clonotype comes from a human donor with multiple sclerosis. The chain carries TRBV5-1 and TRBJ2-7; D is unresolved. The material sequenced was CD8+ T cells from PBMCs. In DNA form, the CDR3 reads TGCGCCAGCAGCTACAACTACGAGCAGTACTTC. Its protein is CASSYNYEQYF.